The sequence of this TCR beta chain was determined in a study of T cell responses to AZD1222 COVID-19 vaccine (dated by TCRdb to 2020 to 2023). In the study overall: TCR sequencing was performed for about 250 trial participants, of whom about 210 were given two doses of AZD1222 and around 25 were given two doses of MenACWY control vaccine. Enrollment into the trials was organized by age into subgroups of 18-55, 56-69 and 70-plus years, and those subgroups contained roughly 160, 29 and 62 TCR-sequenced participants, respectively.

The germline V gene (reference sequence) sets CDR1 to LGHDT and CDR2 to YNNKEL. The cysteine opens and the phenylalanine closes a CDR3 of 13 amino acids. Kept here is only the CDR3 DNA, which spans 39 bases and is read in frame from base 1. Here is what the overall study found, with its caveats: Because no samples from the day 14 peak response were available, repertoires could be characterized only after the peak T cell response. CD4 TCRs associated with the vaccine covered the entire spike protein, and the dominant responses were in regions 160-218 and 743-854. Conclusions about previously exposed vaccinees are limited, since just 5 or 6 AZD1222 recipients were seropositive for SARS-CoV-2 at baseline. A significant rise in spike-specific TCR breadth and depth was observed after two AZD1222 doses relative to day 0 and relative to MenACWY recipients. The 56-69-year group was small, and its depth increase did not reach significance, likely because of low power. Participants were mostly white British, with more females than males. The authors suggested clonal diversity may have been underestimated. Reportedly, almost half of the unique spike-specific TCRs recognized epitopes lying outside the regions that are mutated in the B.1.351 and B.1.1.7 variants.

This specimen's time point label, per the study, means: about 28 days (+/-7) after the second vaccine dose. AZD1222 recipients given second doses at about 4 weeks or at about 12 weeks were pooled, since spike-specific TCR depth and breadth were not found to differ between the two schedules. The vaccinee samples were drawn from two UK trials, COV001 and COV002, one of which was a single-blind randomized controlled phase 2/3 trial testing AZD1222 (ChAdOx1 nCoV-19) in healthy adults. For TCRbeta chain sequencing, PBMC samples were collected from trial participants at day 0 and at day 28 after the second dose. The CDR3 regions of human TCRbeta chains were subjected to immunosequencing. As for how the authors treated the data: Repertoire TCRs were checked for matches against a reference library of SARS-CoV-2-specific TCRs that had been generated using the MIRA antigen-specificity platform. Breadth was defined as the fraction of unique TCRs that were SARS-CoV-2-associated. Depth was defined as the fraction of total T cells that were SARS-CoV-2-associated. Each spike-specific TCR was assigned to its reactive spike region and to a CD4 or CD8 class using the MIRA data. Log10-transformed breadth and depth values were compared by one-way ANOVA with Sidak's multiple comparisons tests. The clones in this table, taken by TCRdb from immuneACCESS, are in-frame only. Not every clone is retained; where verified, under half of the shortfall comes from an unresolved V gene, and the cause of the rest is unknown. That table is the source of V, J and clone size, and D and trimming were worked out from the DNA. In all, the sample holds around 140,000 clones, and 85% to 95% of those were seen once. The top ten hold roughly 3.6% of the sample.

For this clone: Its antigen is still unknown. An end of the junction differs from the germline gene, which may be a read error.

Here the sequenced sample was peripheral blood, taken 28 days after the second AZD1222 dose. This receptor chain uses TRBV3-1 (or the pseudogene TRBV3-2) and TRBJ1-2, and perhaps TRBD1 as D gene, on 5 matching bases. This clonotype originated in an adult who received the AZD1222 COVID-19 vaccine. The CDR3 protein: CASSQEFRGRASF. The nucleotide sequence is given as TGTGCCAGCAGCCAAGAATTTCGGGGACGGGCGTCGTTC.